The 28 T cell receptor beta chains below come from one sample, sequenced in a study of tumor-infiltrating lymphocytes in oesophageal squamous cell carcinoma. TCRdb called the PCR reads again in MiXCR, with one record for every CDR3 protein. The sample contains about 19,000 distinct CDR3 sequences, around two fifths of which appear only once. The specimen was esophageal tumor tissue. These receptor sequences come from a male donor with esophageal squamous cell carcinoma.

The CDR3 is CASSPTGTGGTEAFF. CDR3 bases: TGTGCCAGCAGCCCAACCGGGACGGGGGGGACTGAAGCTTTCTTT. J is TRBJ1-1 and V is TRBV7-9, with D tentatively TRBD1 (5 bases). Germline CDR1 and CDR2: SEHNR and FQNEAQ (reference sequence). The CDR3 has 15 residues. V was trimmed by 5 bases and J by 5 bases, leaving 18 bases between them. Filled out from reference TRBV7-9 and TRBJ1-1, the complete variable domain reads DTGVSQNPRHKITKRGQNVTFRCDPISEHNRLYWYRQTLGQGPEFLTYFQNEAQLEKSRLLSDRFSAERPKGSFSTLEIQRTEQGDSAMYLCASSPTGTGGTEAFFGQGTRLTVV.

Concerning this clonotype itself: Since the CDR3 does not end with the conserved phenylalanine or tryptophan, this likely comes from a read error. The DNA is omitted, as the CDR3 cannot be located on it reliably, and the CDR3 follows TCRdb's listing. This chain's CDR3 is CASSLAKETPYGYTFGS. The chain links TRBV7-2 to TRBJ2-1; the D call of TRBD1 is as the table states it, not checked on the DNA. Per the germline V gene, CDR1 is SGHTA and CDR2 is FQGNSA. Termini included, the CDR3 measures 17 amino acids.

The chain uses TRBV20-1 and TRBJ2-6; unclear D gene. Germline assignment: CDR1 DFQATT and CDR2 SNEGSKA (reference sequence). The CDR3 has 14 amino acids. Trimming took off 5 bases at V and 4 bases at J, with 12 bases between the two ends. CDR3 nucleotide sequence: TGCAGTGCTCCCGTGGGTGGAGGGGCCAACGTCCTGACTTTC. Residues: CSAPVGGGANVLTF.

This rearrangement joins TRBV19 to TRBJ1-5; a weak D match, TRBD1 (6 bases). The CDR3 contains 16 residues. V lost 7 bases and J 2 bases, leaving 18 bases between the germline ends. CDR1 and CDR2 (germline): LNHDA, SQIVND (reference sequence). The CDR3 DNA follows: TGTGCCAGTAACTCCCTAGGGGGTTTCGGCAATCAGCCCCAGCATTTT. This encodes CASNSLGGFGNQPQHF.

This clonotype is medium-sized (0.01 to 0.1%) within its sample. V gene TRBV6-1 combines with J gene TRBJ2-1; D call uncertain. The V gene's germline CDR1 is MNHNS and CDR2 SASEGT. The CDR3 spans 13 residues. Trimming stripped 4 bases from V and 6 bases from J, with 10 bases between. This chain's CDR3 is CASSAYSVNEQFF. As DNA, the CDR3 is TGTGCCAGCAGTGCCTACTCGGTCAATGAGCAGTTCTTC.

The sample holds one count of this clonotype. The chain links TRBV20-1 to TRBJ2-3; 13 nucleotides agree with TRBD2. The J call may be incorrect, as the DNA end agrees better with TRBJ2-1. CDR3 length: 18 residues. CDR1 is DFQATT, CDR2 SNEGSKA, per germline (reference sequence). CDR3 loop: CSASRWTSGSWSDNEQFF. CDR3 DNA sequence: TGCAGTGCTAGTCGTTGGACTAGCGGGAGTTGGAGTGACAATGAGCAGTTCTTC.

Judged by abundance, this clonotype is medium-sized. The chain is built from TRBV7-6 and TRBJ2-3; D uncertain. Germline CDR1 and CDR2: SGHVS and FNYEAQ. V lost 5 bases to trimming and J lost 2 bases, with 2 bases between them. The CDR3 has 11 residues. CDR3 nucleotides: TGTGCCAGCAGCCTCACAGATACGCAGTATTTT. The encoded protein is CASSLTDTQYF.

By share of the sample, this clonotype is medium-sized (0.01 to 0.1%). The J gene is TRBJ2-1, the V gene TRBV7-9; D might be TRBD2 (5 bases). With 3 bases removed from V and 12 bases from J, the gap between germline ends came to 12 bases. CDR3 size: 12 residues. Germline V gene data show CDR1 as SEHNR and CDR2 as FQNEAQ (reference sequence). In DNA, the CDR3 is TGTGCCAGCAGCTTGGAGGTAACGAGGCAGTTCTTC. Amino acids: CASSLEVTRQFF.

This clonotype came up a few times. The chain combines TRBV10-3 with TRBJ1-3; D unresolved. The CDR3 consists of 14 residues. Germline CDR1 reads ENHRY; CDR2 reads SYGVKD. V was cut by 0 bases and J by 2 bases, with 5 bases left in between. CDR3 amino acids: CAISESTTGNTIYF. As DNA, the CDR3 is TGTGCCATCAGTGAGTCGACCACTGGAAACACCATATATTTT.

The gene calls are TRBV11-2 and TRBJ2-1; D ambiguous. Germline V gene lookup returns CDR1 SGHAT and CDR2 FQNNGV. CDR3 length: 13 amino acids. With 3 bases removed from V and 7 bases from J, the gap between germline ends came to 10 bases. The CDR3 bases are TGTGCCAGCAGCTTTTCCCGAAGGAATGAGCAGTTCTTC. Protein: CASSFSRRNEQFF.

There are many counts of this clonotype. The chain employs TRBV7-3 and TRBJ2-7, with unresolved D. There are 17 residues in the CDR3. Germline V gives CDR1 SGHTA, CDR2 FQGTGA. The V and J ends lost 2 bases and 7 bases respectively, with 24 bases between them. As DNA, the CDR3 is TGTGCCAGCAGCTTATCGGGCCTAACTCACCCCTACAATGAGCAGTACTTC. It is translated as CASSLSGLTHPYNEQYF.

Concerning this clonotype: At one end the junction does not follow the germline gene, possibly because of a read error. CDR3 DNA sequence: TGTGCCAGCAGTTTAAGAGCCTCCGACGAGCAGTACTTC. Translation gives CASSLRASDEQYF. The chain uses TRBV12-3 or TRBV12-4 and TRBJ2-7; D gene ambiguous. The CDR3 has 13 amino acids.

A remark on this clonotype: The conserved phenylalanine or tryptophan normally closing the CDR3 is absent here, so this likely arose from a read error. The limits of the CDR3 on the DNA are not certain, so only TCRdb's listed CDR3 is given. The rearrangement joins TRBV28 to TRBJ2-7; TRBD1, the table's D call, was not compared with the DNA. The CDR3 length equals 17 residues, ends included. CDR1 is MDHEN, CDR2 SYDVKM, per germline. CDR3 in amino acids: CASSSGTGVSYEQYFGS.

Notes on this clonotype: The CDR3 does not close with the conserved phenylalanine or tryptophan, likely indicating a read error. The DNA is omitted, as the CDR3 cannot be located on it reliably, and the CDR3 follows TCRdb's listing. The rearrangement uses TRBV6-6 and TRBJ2-6; the table's D call TRBD1 went unverified against the DNA. The CDR3 numbers 10 amino acids, ends counted. CDR1 MNHNY and CDR2 SVGAGI come from the germline V gene (reference sequence). The CDR3 sequence is CASRIDRSNT.

This clonotype was seen a handful of times. The chain employs TRBV7-2 and TRBJ2-3; 11 bases are a match to TRBD2. In germline, CDR1 is SGHTA, CDR2 FQGNSA. CDR3 length: 16 amino acids. Trimming took 0 bases from V and 6 from J; bases not matched to a gene: 5. CDR3 in amino acids: CASSLATSGGGDTQYF. CDR3 DNA: TGTGCCAGCAGCTTAGCTACTAGCGGGGGAGGGGATACGCAGTATTTT.

As to this clonotype: The conserved final phenylalanine or tryptophan is absent from the CDR3, which likely points to a read error. The limits of the CDR3 on the DNA are not certain, so only TCRdb's listed CDR3 is given. The chain links TRBV6-5 to TRBJ2-1; the table names TRBD1, a call not compared with the DNA. Germline CDR1 reads MNHEY; CDR2 reads SVGAGI. The CDR3 contains 18 residues when both ends are counted. The CDR3 sequence is CASSYSVGGFVYGYTFGS.

Of note for this clonotype: No DNA is shown, since the ends of the CDR3 on it are uncertain; the CDR3 is the one TCRdb lists. V gene TRBV7-5 combines with J gene TRBJ1-2. TRBV7-5 is a known pseudogene. The CDR3 has 15 residues if both end residues are counted. Here the CDR3 reads CISVPGPEVLYGYTF.

This sequence joins TRBV20-1 and TRBJ1-5; D gene ambiguous. V was pared by 4 bases and J by 3 bases, with 13 bases between. The CDR3 is 14 residues long. Per the germline V gene, CDR1 is DFQATT and CDR2 is SNEGSKA (reference sequence). Written as DNA, the CDR3 is TGCAGTGCTACCCGGGTCCTTTACAATCAGCCCCAGCATTTT. Translating gives CSATRVLYNQPQHF.

The chain recombines TRBV28 with TRBJ2-1; TRBD2 aligns across 8 bases. Germline values: CDR1 MDHEN, CDR2 SYDVKM. CDR3 size: 16 residues. The V segment lost 2 bases and the J segment 0 bases; nucleotides outside the gene matches: 3. The CDR3 loop reads CASSLTAGGSYNEQFF. CDR3 in DNA: TGTGCCAGCAGTTTAACGGCGGGGGGCTCCTACAATGAGCAGTTCTTC. Drawing the rest from reference TRBV28 and TRBJ2-1, the complete variable domain is DVKVTQSSRYLVKRTGEKVFLECVQDMDHENMFWYRQDPGLGLRLIYFSYDVKMKEKGDIPEGYSVSREKKERFSLILESASTNQTSMYLCASSLTAGGSYNEQFFGPGTRLTVL.

In this sample, this clonotype turned up many times. This may stem from a read error, because a much larger clone lies one nucleotide away. This chain links TRBV6-6 with TRBJ2-5; D uncertain. The germline V gene encodes CDR1 MNHNY and CDR2 SVGAGI (reference sequence). The germline V and J ends were trimmed by 0 bases and 11 bases, with 25 bases remaining between them. The CDR3 loop spans 17 amino acids. CDR3 nucleotides: TGTGCCAGCAGTTACTCGGGGATAGGTGAGGCTAACAATGAGCAGTACTTC. Its protein is CASSYSGIGEANNEQYF.

This clonotype has at least ten counts. V is TRBV18 and J is TRBJ1-2; D is unclear. V lost 3 bases and J 3 bases, leaving 14 bases between the germline ends. Germline loops: CDR1 KGHSH, CDR2 LQKENI. The CDR3 spans 15 residues. Here the CDR3 reads CASSPDRTADYGYTF. CDR3 DNA: TGTGCCAGCTCACCCGACCGGACGGCAGACTATGGCTACACCTTC.

Notes on this clonotype: An end of the junction differs from the germline gene, which may be a read error. V is TRBV7-6 and J is TRBJ2-1; D is uncertain. The CDR3 covers 15 residues. The germline V gene encodes CDR1 SGHVS and CDR2 FNYEAQ. The CDR3: CASSLEEVTNNEQFF. The CDR3 nucleotides are TGTGCTAGCAGCTTAGAAGAGGTTACCAACAATGAGCAGTTCTTC.

The V call is TRBV25-1, the J call TRBJ2-1; 8 positions agree with TRBD1. The length of the CDR3 is 17 residues. CDR1 and CDR2 (germline): MGHDK, SYGVNS. The V segment lost 5 bases and the J segment 4 bases; nucleotides outside the gene matches: 13. The CDR3 loop reads CASSPQPTDREYNEQFF. Here the CDR3 DNA reads TGTGCCAGCAGTCCCCAACCAACGGACAGGGAGTACAATGAGCAGTTCTTC.

The chain joins TRBV7-6 to TRBJ2-3; no reliable D call. V lost 3 bases and J lost 6, with 7 bases in between. CDR1 SGHVS and CDR2 FNYEAQ come from the germline V gene. This CDR3 has 12 residues. As DNA, the CDR3 is TGTGCCAGCAGCTTGGCTAAGGATACGCAGTATTTT. Its translation is CASSLAKDTQYF.

By share of the sample, this clonotype is medium-sized (0.01 to 0.1%). This chain uses TRBV7-8 with TRBJ2-3, with 7 bases aligning to TRBD1. Germline trimming cut 3 bases from V and 1 base from J; bases unmatched to any gene: 1. The CDR3 covers 14 residues. Looked up from germline, CDR1 is SGHVS and CDR2 is FQNEAQ. The CDR3 reads CASSFGTGTDTQYF. Here the CDR3 DNA reads TGTGCCAGCAGCTTCGGGACAGGCACAGATACGCAGTATTTT.

In regard to this clonotype: A much larger clone differs from this one at a single base, so this may be a read error. The rearrangement links TRBV12-3 or TRBV12-4 to TRBJ2-5; D is possibly TRBD1 (5 bases). The ends were cut back, 2 bases at V and 11 bases at J, with 21 bases in the middle. This CDR3 region has 15 residues. CDR3 sequence: CASSLQGWATIEQYF. The CDR3, as DNA: TGTGCCAGCAGTTTACAGGGTTGGGCAACAATTGAGCAGTACTTC.

V is TRBV9 and J is TRBJ1-1, with D unresolved. The CDR3 consists of 13 residues. Per germline, CDR1 SGDLS and CDR2 YYNGEE. V was clipped by 4 bases and J by 1 base, with 8 bases between them. This chain's CDR3 is CASSTARNTEAFF. DNA of the CDR3: TGTGCCAGCAGCACCGCCAGGAACACTGAAGCTTTCTTT.

Points on this clonotype: A much larger clone differs from this one at a single base, so this may be a read error. The V call is TRBV18, the J call TRBJ2-5; weak D call: TRBD2 (6 bases). This CDR3 is 16 amino acids long. Germline CDR1 KGHSH, CDR2 LQKENI. V was clipped by 0 bases and J by 11 bases, with 22 bases between them. The CDR3 bases are TGTGCCAGCTCACCACCGGGACTCGGTGGGGACGGGGAGCAGTACTTC. Its protein is CASSPPGLGGDGEQYF.